The T cell receptor beta chain under discussion was sequenced for a study of T cell changes during pregnancy in multiple sclerosis. Deletions cut 5 bases from V and 4 bases from J, with 20 bases between. CDR3 length equals 16 residues. The V gene's germline CDR1 is SGHTA and CDR2 FQGNSA. This table comes from immunoSEQ multiplex PCR, and its TCRdb copy is limited to in-frame clones, with some not included. The sample contains over 50,000 clones, around 90% of which appear only once. This clone occurred once. The chain joins TRBV7-2 to TRBJ1-1; perhaps TRBD1 as D (5 bases). The receptor comes from a female donor with multiple sclerosis, enrolled in a pregnancy study. This specimen was peripheral blood, taken in the first trimester of pregnancy. CDR3 coding DNA: TGTGCCAGCAGCCCGTTATGGGGATCAAGGGGCACTGAAGCTTTCTTT. It translates to CASSPLWGSRGTEAFF.